This T cell receptor beta chain was captured by sequencing in a study of T cells in Graves' hyperthyroidism and ophthalmopathy. The CDR3 sequence is 12 residues long. Germline assignment: CDR1 LNHDA and CDR2 SQIVND (reference sequence). J was trimmed by 7 bases and V by 7 bases; bases with no gene match: 6. This clonotype has ten or more counts. Clinical symptoms, serum thyroxine, TRAb, thyroid ultrasound and orbital computed tomography established diagnosis. Amplification of TCR beta CDR3 regions was performed using RNA transcripts as template. When the TCR CDR3 underwent first-round RT-PCR, the HTBI primer set was used. MiXCR was run by TCRdb on the multiplex PCR reads, yielding one entry per CDR3 protein. Of hundreds of thousands of distinct CDR3 sequences listed, about a sixth are singletons.

Sequencing used blood. The chain carries TRBV19 and TRBJ1-2; the match to TRBD1 covers 7 bases. This receptor was identified in a woman aged 18-29 years with Graves' hyperthyroidism. Here the CDR3 reads CASKEGQSGYTF. CDR3 nucleotide sequence: TGTGCCAGTAAGGAGGGACAGTCTGGCTACACCTTC.